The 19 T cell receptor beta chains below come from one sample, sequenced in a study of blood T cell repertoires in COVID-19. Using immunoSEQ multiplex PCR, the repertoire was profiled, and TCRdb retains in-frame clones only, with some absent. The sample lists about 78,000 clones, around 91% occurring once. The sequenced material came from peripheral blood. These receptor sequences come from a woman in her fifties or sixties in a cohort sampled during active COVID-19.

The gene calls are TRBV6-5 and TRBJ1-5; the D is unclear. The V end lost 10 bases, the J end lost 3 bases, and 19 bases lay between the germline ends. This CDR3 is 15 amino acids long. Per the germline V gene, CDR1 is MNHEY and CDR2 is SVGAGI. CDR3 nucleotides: TGTGCCACCGCGTACCAAAAAGGAGCCAATCAGCCCCAGCATTTT. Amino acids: CATAYQKGANQPQHF.

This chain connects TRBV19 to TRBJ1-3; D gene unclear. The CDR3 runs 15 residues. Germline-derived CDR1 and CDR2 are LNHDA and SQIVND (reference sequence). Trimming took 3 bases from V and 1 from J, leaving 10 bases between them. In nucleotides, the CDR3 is TGTGCCAGTAGTATTGGAAGGGAGTCTGGAAACACCATATATTTT. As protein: CASSIGRESGNTIYF.

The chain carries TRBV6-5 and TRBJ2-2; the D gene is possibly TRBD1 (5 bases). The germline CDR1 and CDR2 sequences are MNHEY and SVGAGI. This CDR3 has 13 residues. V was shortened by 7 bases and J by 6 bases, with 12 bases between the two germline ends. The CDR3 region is CASKVGAAGELFF. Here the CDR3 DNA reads TGTGCCAGCAAAGTTGGGGCGGCCGGGGAGCTGTTTTTT.

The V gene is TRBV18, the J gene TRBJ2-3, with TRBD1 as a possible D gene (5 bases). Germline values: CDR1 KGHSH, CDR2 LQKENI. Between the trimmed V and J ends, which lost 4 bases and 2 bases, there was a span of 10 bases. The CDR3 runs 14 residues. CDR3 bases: TGTGCCAGCTCACTGGGGCAGGCCACAGATACGCAGTATTTT. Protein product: CASSLGQATDTQYF.

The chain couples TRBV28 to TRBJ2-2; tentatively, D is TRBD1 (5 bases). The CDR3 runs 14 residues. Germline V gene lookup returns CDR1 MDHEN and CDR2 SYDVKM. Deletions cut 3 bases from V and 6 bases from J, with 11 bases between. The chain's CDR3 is CASSFSGFSGELFF. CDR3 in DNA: TGTGCCAGCAGTTTCTCAGGGTTTTCCGGGGAGCTGTTTTTT.

As DNA, the CDR3 is TGTGCCAGCAGCCTCCGATTCGGACAGTCAAACACTGAAGCTTTCTTT. Residues: CASSLRFGQSNTEAFF. The J gene is TRBJ1-1, the V gene TRBV11-1, with D perhaps TRBD1 (6 bases). Looked up from germline, CDR1 is SGHAT and CDR2 is FQDESV (reference sequence). V gave up 5 bases and J gave up 2 bases, with 18 bases separating them. CDR3 length equals 16 residues.

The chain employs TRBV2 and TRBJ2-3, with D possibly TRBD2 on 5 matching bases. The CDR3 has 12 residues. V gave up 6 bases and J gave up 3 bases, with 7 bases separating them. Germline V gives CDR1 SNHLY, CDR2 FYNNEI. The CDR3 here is CASSERTDTQYF. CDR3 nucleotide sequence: TGTGCCAGCAGCGAGCGGACAGATACGCAGTATTTT.

CDR3 sequence: CASSQGTTQEQFF. The CDR3 DNA follows: TGCGCCAGCAGCCAAGGGACAACTCAAGAGCAGTTCTTC. This chain joins TRBV4-1 and TRBJ2-1, with a weak D call TRBD1 (5 bases). Looked up from germline, CDR1 is MGHRA and CDR2 is YSYEKL. CDR3 length equals 13 residues. Trimming stripped 1 base from V and 10 bases from J, with 11 bases between.

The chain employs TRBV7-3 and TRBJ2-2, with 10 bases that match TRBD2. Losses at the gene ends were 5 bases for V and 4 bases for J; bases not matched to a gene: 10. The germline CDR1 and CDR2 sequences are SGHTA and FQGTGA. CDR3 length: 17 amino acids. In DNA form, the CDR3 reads TGTGCCAGCAGCCCCACCAGGACTAGCGGAGTCACCGGGGAGCTGTTTTTT. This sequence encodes CASSPTRTSGVTGELFF.

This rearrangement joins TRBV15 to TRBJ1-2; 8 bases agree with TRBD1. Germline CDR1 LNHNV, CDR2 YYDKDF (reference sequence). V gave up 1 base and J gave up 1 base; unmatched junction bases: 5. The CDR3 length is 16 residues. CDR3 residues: CATSRGGQGHNYGYTF. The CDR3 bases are TGTGCCACCAGCAGAGGAGGACAGGGTCATAACTATGGCTACACCTTC.

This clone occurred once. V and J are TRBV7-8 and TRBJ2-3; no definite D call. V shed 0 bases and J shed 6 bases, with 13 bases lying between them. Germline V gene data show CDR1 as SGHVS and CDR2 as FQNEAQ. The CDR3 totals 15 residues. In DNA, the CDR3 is TGTGCCAGCAGCTTAGCCGGCCCTAGAGCGGATACGCAGTATTTT. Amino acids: CASSLAGPRADTQYF.

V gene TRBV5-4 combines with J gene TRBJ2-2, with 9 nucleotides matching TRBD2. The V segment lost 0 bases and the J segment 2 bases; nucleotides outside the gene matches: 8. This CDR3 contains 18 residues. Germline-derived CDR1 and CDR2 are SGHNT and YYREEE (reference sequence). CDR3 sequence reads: CASSLDGLARLNTGELFF. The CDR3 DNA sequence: TGTGCCAGCAGCTTGGACGGACTAGCGAGACTTAACACCGGGGAGCTGTTTTTT.

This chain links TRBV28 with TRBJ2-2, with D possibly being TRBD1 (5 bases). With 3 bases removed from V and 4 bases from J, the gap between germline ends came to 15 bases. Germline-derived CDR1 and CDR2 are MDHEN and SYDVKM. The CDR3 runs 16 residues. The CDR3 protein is CASSLGRGLGTGELFF. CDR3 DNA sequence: TGTGCCAGCAGTTTGGGAAGGGGCCTGGGCACCGGGGAGCTGTTTTTT.

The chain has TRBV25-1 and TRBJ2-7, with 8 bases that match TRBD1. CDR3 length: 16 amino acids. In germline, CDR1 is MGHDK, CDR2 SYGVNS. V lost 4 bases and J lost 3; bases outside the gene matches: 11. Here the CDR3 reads CASSASRGTGLYEQYF. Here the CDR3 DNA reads TGTGCCAGCAGTGCTTCCAGGGGGACAGGACTCTACGAGCAGTACTTC.

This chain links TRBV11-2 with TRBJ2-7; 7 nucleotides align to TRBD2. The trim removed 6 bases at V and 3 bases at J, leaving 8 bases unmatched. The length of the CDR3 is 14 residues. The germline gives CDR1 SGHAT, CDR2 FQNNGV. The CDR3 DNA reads TGTGCCAGCAGAAGGCGGGAGACATACTACGAGCAGTACTTC. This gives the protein CASRRRETYYEQYF.

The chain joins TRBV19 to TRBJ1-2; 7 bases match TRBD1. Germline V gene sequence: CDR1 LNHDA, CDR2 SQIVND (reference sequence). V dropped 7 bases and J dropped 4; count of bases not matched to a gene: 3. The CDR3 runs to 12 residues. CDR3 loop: CASTRDSYGYTF. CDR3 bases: TGTGCCAGTACCCGGGACAGCTATGGCTACACCTTC.

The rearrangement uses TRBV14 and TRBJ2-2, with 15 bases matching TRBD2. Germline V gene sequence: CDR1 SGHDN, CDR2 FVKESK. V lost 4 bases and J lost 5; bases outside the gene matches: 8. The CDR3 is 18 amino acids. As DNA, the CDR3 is TGTGCCAGCAGCCGTCCGGGACTAGCGGGAGGAGGAACCGGGGAGCTGTTTTTT. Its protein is CASSRPGLAGGGTGELFF.

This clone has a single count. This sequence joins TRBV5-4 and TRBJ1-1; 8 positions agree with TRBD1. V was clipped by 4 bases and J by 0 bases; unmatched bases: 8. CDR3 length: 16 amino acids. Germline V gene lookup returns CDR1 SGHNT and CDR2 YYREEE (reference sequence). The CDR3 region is CASSPGTGTLNTEAFF. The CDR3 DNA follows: TGTGCCAGCAGCCCTGGGACAGGTACTCTGAACACTGAAGCTTTCTTT. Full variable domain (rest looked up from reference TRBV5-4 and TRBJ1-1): ETGVTQSPTHLIKTRGQQVTLRCSSQSGHNTVSWYQQALGQGPQFIFQYYREEENGRGNFPPRFSGLQFPNYSSELNVNALELDDSALYLCASSPGTGTLNTEAFFGQGTRLTVV.

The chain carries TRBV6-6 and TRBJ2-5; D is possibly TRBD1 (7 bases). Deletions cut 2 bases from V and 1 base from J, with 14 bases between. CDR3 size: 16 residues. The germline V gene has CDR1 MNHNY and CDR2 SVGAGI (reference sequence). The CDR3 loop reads CASSYPRGALQETQYF. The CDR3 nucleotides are TGTGCCAGCAGTTACCCCAGGGGGGCCCTCCAAGAGACCCAGTACTTC.